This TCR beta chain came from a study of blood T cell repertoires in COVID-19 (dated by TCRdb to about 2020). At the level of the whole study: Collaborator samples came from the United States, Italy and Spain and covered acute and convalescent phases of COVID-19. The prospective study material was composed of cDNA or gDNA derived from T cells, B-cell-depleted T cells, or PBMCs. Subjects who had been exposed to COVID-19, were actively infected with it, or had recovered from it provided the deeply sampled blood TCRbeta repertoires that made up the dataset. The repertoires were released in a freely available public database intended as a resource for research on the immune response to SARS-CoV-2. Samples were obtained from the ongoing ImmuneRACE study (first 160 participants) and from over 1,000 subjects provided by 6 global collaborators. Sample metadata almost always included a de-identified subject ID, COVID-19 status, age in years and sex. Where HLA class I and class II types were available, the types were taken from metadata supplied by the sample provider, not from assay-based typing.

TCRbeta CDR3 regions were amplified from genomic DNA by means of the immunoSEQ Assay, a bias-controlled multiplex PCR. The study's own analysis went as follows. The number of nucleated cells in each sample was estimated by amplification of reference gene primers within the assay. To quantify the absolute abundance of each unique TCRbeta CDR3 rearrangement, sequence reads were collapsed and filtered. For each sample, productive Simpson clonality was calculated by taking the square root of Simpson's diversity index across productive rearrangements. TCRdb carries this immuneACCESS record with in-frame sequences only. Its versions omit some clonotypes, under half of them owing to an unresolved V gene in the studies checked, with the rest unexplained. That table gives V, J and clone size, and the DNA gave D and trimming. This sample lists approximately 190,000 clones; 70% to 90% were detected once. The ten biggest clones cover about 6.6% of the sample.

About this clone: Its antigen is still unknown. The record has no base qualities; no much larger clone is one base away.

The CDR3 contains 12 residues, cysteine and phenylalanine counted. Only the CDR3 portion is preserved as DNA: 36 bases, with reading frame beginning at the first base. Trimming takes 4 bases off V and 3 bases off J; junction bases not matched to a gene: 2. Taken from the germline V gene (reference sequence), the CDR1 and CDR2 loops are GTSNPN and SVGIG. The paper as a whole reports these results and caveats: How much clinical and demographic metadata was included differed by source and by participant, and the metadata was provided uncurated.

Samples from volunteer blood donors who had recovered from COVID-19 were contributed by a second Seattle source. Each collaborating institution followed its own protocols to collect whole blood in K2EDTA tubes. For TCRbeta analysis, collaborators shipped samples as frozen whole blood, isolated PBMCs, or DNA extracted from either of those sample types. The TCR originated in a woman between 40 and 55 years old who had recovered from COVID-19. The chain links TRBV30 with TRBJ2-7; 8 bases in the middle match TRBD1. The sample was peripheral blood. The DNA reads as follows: TGTGCCTGGACAGGGGGCGGCTACGAGCAGTACTTC. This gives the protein CAWTGGGYEQYF.